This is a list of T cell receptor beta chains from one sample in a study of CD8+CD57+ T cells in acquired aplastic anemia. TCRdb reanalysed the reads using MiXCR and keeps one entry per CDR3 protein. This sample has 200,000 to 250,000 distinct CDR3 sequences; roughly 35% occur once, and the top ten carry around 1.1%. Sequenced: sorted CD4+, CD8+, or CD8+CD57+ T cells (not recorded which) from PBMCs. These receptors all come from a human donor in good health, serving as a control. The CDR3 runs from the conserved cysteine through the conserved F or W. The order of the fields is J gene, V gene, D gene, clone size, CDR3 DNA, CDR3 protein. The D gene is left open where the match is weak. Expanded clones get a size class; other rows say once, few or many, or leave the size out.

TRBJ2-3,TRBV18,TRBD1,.,TGTGCCAGCTCACCGACAGGGCTCGTAGATACGCAGTATTTT,CASSPTGLVDTQYF
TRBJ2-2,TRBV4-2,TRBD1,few,TGTGCCAGCAGCCCCATAGGGACAGGCGACACCGGGGAGCTGTTTTTT,CASSPIGTGDTGELFF
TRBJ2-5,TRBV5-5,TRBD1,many,TGTGCCAGCACGACAGGGGACCAAGAGACCCAGTACTTC,CASTTGDQETQYF
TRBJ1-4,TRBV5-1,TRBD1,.,TGCGCCAGCAGCTTACAGGGGGCGGGGACTAATGAAAAACTGTTTTTT,CASSLQGAGTNEKLFF
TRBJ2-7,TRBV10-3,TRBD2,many,TGTGCCATCAGTGGCAGGACTAGCGGGGAAGTAGCCTACGAGCAGTACTTC,CAISGRTSGEVAYEQYF
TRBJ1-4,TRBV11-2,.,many,TGTGCCAGCAGCTCCCAGGGTAGGGGGTTCGTAAAACTGTTTTTT,CASSSQGRGFVKLFF
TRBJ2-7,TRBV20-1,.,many,TGCAGTGCTAGAGATGCGTCATCGGGGGAGCAGTACTTC,CSARDASSGEQYF
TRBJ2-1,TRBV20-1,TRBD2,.,TGCAGAGTCCTCGACGGGAGGACCTACAATGAGCAGTTCTTC,CRVLDGRTYNEQFF
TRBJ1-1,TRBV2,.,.,TGTGCCAGCAGCCGTAGGGACGGGGAAGCTTTCTTT,CASSRRDGEAFF
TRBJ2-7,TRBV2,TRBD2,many,TGTGCCAGCAGTAGCCTAGCGGTAGGCGAGCAGTACTTC,CASSSLAVGEQYF
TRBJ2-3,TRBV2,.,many,TGTGCCAGAGATTGGGGGGGGGCGGATACGCAGTATTTT,CARDWGGADTQYF
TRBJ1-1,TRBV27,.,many,TGTGCCAGCAGTTCATACGCTAGGGGTCGTGAAGCTTTCTTT,CASSSYARGREAFF
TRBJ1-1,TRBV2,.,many,TGTGCCAGCAGGCGAGGGACCTCGAACACTGAAGCTTTCTTT,CASRRGTSNTEAFF
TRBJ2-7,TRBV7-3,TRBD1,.,TGTGCCAGCAGGGCCGGGACAGGGTATTACGAGCAGTACTTC,CASRAGTGYYEQYF
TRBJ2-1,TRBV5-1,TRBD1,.,TGCGCCAGCAGCTTGGCGGAGCAGGGGGCCTACAATGAGCAGTTCTTC,CASSLAEQGAYNEQFF
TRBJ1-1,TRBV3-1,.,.,TGTGCCAGCAGCCAATTTCAAGGCACTGAAGCTTTCTTT,CASSQFQGTEAFF
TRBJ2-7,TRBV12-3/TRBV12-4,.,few,TGTGCCAGCAGCTTACAGGGGAACCGGGAGATAGCCTACGAGCAGTACTTC,CASSLQGNREIAYEQYF
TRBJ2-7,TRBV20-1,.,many,TGCAGTGCTAGAGATCCAGGGCGCGAGCAGTACTTC,CSARDPGREQYF
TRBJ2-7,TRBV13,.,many,TGTGCCAGCAGCCCAACTAACCGCCCCTACGAGCAGTACTTC,CASSPTNRPYEQYF
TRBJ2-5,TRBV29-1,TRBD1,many,TGCAGCGTGAACAGGGGGCCTTACGAGACCCAGTACTTC,CSVNRGPYETQYF
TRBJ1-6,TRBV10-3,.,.,TGTGCCACTAGTGCGGACAGTAATTCACCCCTCCACTTT,CATSADSNSPLHF
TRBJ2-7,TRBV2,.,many,TGTGCCAGCAGTTACGAGTCCTACGAGCAGTACTTC,CASSYESYEQYF
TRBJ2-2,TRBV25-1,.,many,TGTGCCAGCAGTGAATCGGAGGGAGTCCCTCTCTACACCGGGGAGCTGTTTTTT,CASSESEGVPLYTGELFF
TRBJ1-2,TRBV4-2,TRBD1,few,TGTGCCAGCAGCCATGGGACAGGGGGCCAGGTCGGCTACACCTTC,CASSHGTGGQVGYTF
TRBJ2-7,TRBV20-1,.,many,TGCAGTGCTAGAGAGGTCGGGAGAAGCCCCTACGAGCAGTACTTC,CSAREVGRSPYEQYF
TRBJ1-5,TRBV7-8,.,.,TGTGCCAGCAGCGCCAACCGCGGGGGCGGGGAGCCCCAGCATTTT,CASSANRGGGEPQHF
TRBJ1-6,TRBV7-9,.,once,TGTGCCAGCAGCCTAAGTCGGGAGGGCCATTCACCCCTCCACTTT,CASSLSREGHSPLHF
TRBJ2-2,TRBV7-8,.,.,TGTGCCAGCAGCTTAAGGGTTGCTCTCACCGGGGAGCTGTTTTTT,CASSLRVALTGELFF
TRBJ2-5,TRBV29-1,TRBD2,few,TGCAGCGTTGAGCTAGCGGGGGGGCCGGAGACCCAGTACTTC,CSVELAGGPETQYF
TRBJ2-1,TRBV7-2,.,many,TGTGCCAGCAGCTTGGGCCTACACAATGAGCAGTTCTTC,CASSLGLHNEQFF
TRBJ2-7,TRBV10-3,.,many,TGTGCCATCAGTGACCCACCCCGGGAAAGGAAGTACGAGCAGTACTTC,CAISDPPRERKYEQYF
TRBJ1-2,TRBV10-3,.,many,TGTGCCATCAGTGAGTCGAAGTCTCTCGGTCAGGCGCGGACAACTAACTATGGCTACACCTTC,CAISESKSLGQARTTNYGYTF
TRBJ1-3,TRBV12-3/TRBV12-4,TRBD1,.,TGTGCCAGCAGTTTAGCCCGCGGGACAGGGTTCGGAAACACCATATATTTT,CASSLARGTGFGNTIYF
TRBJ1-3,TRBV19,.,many,TGTGCCAGTAGTATGTATTCCTCAGTATTGTCTGGAAACACCATATATTTT,CASSMYSSVLSGNTIYF
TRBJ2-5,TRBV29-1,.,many,TGCAGCGTTGAGGGGTGGACAGTCGGAGAGACCCAGTACTTC,CSVEGWTVGETQYF
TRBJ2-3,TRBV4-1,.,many,TGCGCCAGCAGCCAAGAGGGCGGAGATACGCAGTATTTT,CASSQEGGDTQYF
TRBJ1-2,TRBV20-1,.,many,TGCAGTGCTCCCCTCCGGGTTTATGGCTACACCTTC,CSAPLRVYGYTF